These 18 T cell receptor beta chains were all obtained from the same sample, sequenced in a study of T cells in Graves' hyperthyroidism and ophthalmopathy. It was RNA transcripts that yielded the amplified TCR beta CDR3 regions. With the HTBI primer set, the TCR CDR3 went through a first round of RT-PCR. In TCRdb, the multiplex PCR reads were re-called with MiXCR into one record per CDR3 protein. The table lists about half a million distinct CDR3 sequences, 15% to 20% of them singletons, with roughly 29% in the top ten. Specimen: blood. These receptors originate from a woman aged 25 to 39 with Graves' ophthalmopathy.

The J gene is TRBJ2-2, the V gene TRBV28; D not certain. Germline CDR1 is MDHEN and CDR2 is SYDVKM. The length of the CDR3 is 14 residues. The V and J ends lost 3 bases and 5 bases respectively, with 10 bases between them. The CDR3 bases are TGTGCCAGCAGTTTTGGGCAGCATACCGGGGAGCTGTTTTTT. Translation gives CASSFGQHTGELFF.

The chain has TRBV4-2 and TRBJ2-1, with 14 bases matching TRBD2. This CDR3 region has 13 residues. Germline V gives CDR1 LGHNA, CDR2 YNFKEQ. V shed 4 bases, J shed 10 bases, and the junction held 0 bases outside the gene matches. CDR3 nucleotides: TGTGCCAGCAGCCGGACTAGCGGGAGGGAGCAGTTCTTC. Translating it yields CASSRTSGREQFF.

At least ten counts were recorded for this clonotype. The chain joins TRBV7-2 to TRBJ2-3; D remains unclear. The germline V gene encodes CDR1 SGHTA and CDR2 FQGNSA. The length of the CDR3 is 14 residues. The V end lost 2 bases, the J end lost 3 bases, and 9 bases lay between the germline ends. CDR3 residues: CASSLSGKTDTQYF. DNA for the CDR3: TGTGCCAGCAGCTTAAGTGGGAAAACAGATACGCAGTATTTT.

This clonotype was recorded many times. The chain has TRBV20-1 and TRBJ1-1; no reliable D call. The CDR3 is 13 amino acids. Germline-derived CDR1 and CDR2 are DFQATT and SNEGSKA (reference sequence). Trimming stripped 6 bases from V and 3 bases from J, with 14 bases between. The CDR3: CSAPPAVDTEAFF. CDR3 DNA sequence: TGCAGTGCGCCGCCAGCAGTGGACACTGAAGCTTTCTTT.

This clonotype was detected ten times or more. The genes are TRBV6-1 and TRBJ2-7, with D perhaps given as TRBD1 or TRBD2 (5 bases each). The CDR3 totals 12 residues. Germline V CDR1 and CDR2: MNHNS, SASEGT. Deletions cut 5 bases from V and 5 bases from J, with 10 bases between. Written as DNA, the CDR3 is TGTGCCAGCAGTATGAGAGGGGACGAGCAGTACTTC. Translated, it gives CASSMRGDEQYF.

This clonotype has at least ten counts. The chain joins TRBV12-3 or TRBV12-4 to TRBJ1-5; 9 positions agree with TRBD1. The CDR3 extends over 16 amino acids. With 3 bases clipped from V and 6 bases from J, the junction kept 9 bases outside the gene matches. This CDR3 reads CASSFSTGGAGQPQHF. DNA for the CDR3: TGTGCCAGCAGTTTCTCCACAGGGGGCGCGGGTCAGCCCCAGCATTTT.

This clonotype was detected ten times or more. V usage is TRBV7-8 and J usage is TRBJ2-2; possibly TRBD1 or TRBD2 for D (6 bases each). The CDR3 runs to 17 residues. CDR1 SGHVS and CDR2 FQNEAQ come from the germline V gene. Trimming took 5 bases from V and 8 from J, leaving 24 bases between them. The CDR3 loop is CASSGGRPAPTKGELFF. CDR3 nucleotides: TGTGCCAGCAGCGGGGGGCGCCCGGCCCCCACAAAAGGGGAGCTGTTTTTT.

CDR3 sequence (DNA): TGTGCCAGCAGTTACTCACCGGGAGGCCCGTTGGATACGCAGTATTTT. This sequence encodes CASSYSPGGPLDTQYF. This rearrangement joins TRBV6-5 to TRBJ2-3; 7 bases match TRBD2. This CDR3 spans 16 amino acids. The J segment lost 6 bases and the V segment lost 0 bases, leaving 9 bases of the junction unmatched. Germline V lookup: CDR1 MNHEY, CDR2 SVGAGI.

Ten or more counts support this clonotype. V and J are TRBV27 and TRBJ1-5, with 9 bases identical to TRBD1. After removal of 4 bases from V and 5 bases from J, the junction contained 9 bases not matched to a gene. Germline assignment: CDR1 MNHEY and CDR2 SMNVEV (reference sequence). The CDR3 has 16 residues. The CDR3 spells CASSYSGTGQYQPQHF. The CDR3 nucleotides read TGTGCCAGCAGTTACTCCGGGACAGGGCAGTATCAGCCCCAGCATTTT.

This clonotype was detected many times. This chain joins TRBV5-1 and TRBJ1-5, with D possibly matching TRBD1 (5 bases). Per the germline V gene, CDR1 is SGHRS and CDR2 is YFSETQ. The CDR3 covers 16 residues. Trimming pared 0 bases from V and 0 bases from J, leaving 10 bases between. The DNA for the CDR3 is TGCGCCAGCAGCTTGGATCCAGGGCGTAGCAATCAGCCCCAGCATTTT. Protein product: CASSLDPGRSNQPQHF.

This clonotype was counted a few times. V and J are TRBV9 and TRBJ1-3; maybe TRBD1 (6 bases). Germline V gene sequence: CDR1 SGDLS, CDR2 YYNGEE. The CDR3 consists of 15 residues. V dropped 4 bases and J dropped 0 bases, with 11 bases sitting between them. For the CDR3, the DNA is TGTGCCAGCAGCCTATGGGACAACTCTGGAAACACCATATATTTT. Translated, it gives CASSLWDNSGNTIYF.

The sample holds many counts of this clonotype. The V call is TRBV3-1, the J call TRBJ1-5, with 8 bases fitting TRBD1. Germline V CDR1 and CDR2: LGHDT, YNNKEL (reference sequence). This CDR3 has 17 residues. The trim removed 6 bases at V and 7 bases at J, leaving 17 bases unmatched. CDR3: CASSGKTGVRENQPQHF. The CDR3 bases are TGTGCCAGCAGTGGGAAGACAGGGGTGAGGGAAAACCAGCCCCAGCATTTT. The whole variable domain, remainder taken from reference TRBV3-1 and TRBJ1-5, is DTAVSQTPKYLVTQMGNDKSIKCEQNLGHDTMYWYKQDSKKFLKIMFSYNNKELIINETVPNRFSPKSPDKAHLNLHINSLELGDSAVYFCASSGKTGVRENQPQHFGDGTRLSIL.

There are a few counts of this clonotype. The rearrangement uses TRBV28 and TRBJ1-2; D call uncertain. Trimming removed 10 bases from V and 8 bases from J, with 11 bases in between. From germline, CDR1 is MDHEN and CDR2 SYDVKM. This CDR3 is 10 amino acids long. Here the CDR3 DNA reads TGTGCCATAAGTAGGGAAGGCTACACCTTC. Residues: CAISREGYTF.

This clonotype was seen ten or more times. The rearrangement joins TRBV2 to TRBJ2-1, with TRBD2 matching 10 bases. Losses at the gene ends were 2 bases for V and 0 bases for J; bases not matched to a gene: 4. This CDR3 is 17 amino acids long. Per germline, CDR1 SNHLY and CDR2 FYNNEI. CDR3 DNA sequence: TGTGCCAGCAGTGAAAGGACTAGCGGTTACTCCTACAATGAGCAGTTCTTC. This gives the protein CASSERTSGYSYNEQFF.

This clonotype was detected ten times or more. The rearrangement uses TRBV28 and TRBJ1-1; 8 nucleotides line up with TRBD1. Germline CDR1 and CDR2: MDHEN and SYDVKM. This CDR3 comprises 14 residues. V gave up 6 bases and J gave up 1 base; unmatched junction bases: 4. The CDR3 is CASRTTGGNTEAFF. The CDR3, as DNA: TGTGCCAGCAGGACCACAGGGGGGAACACTGAAGCTTTCTTT.

This clonotype was observed a few times. CDR3 coding DNA: TGTGCTAGTGGTTTGGTGGTGGCGACAGGGTTGGGCGGGAGGCCTTACAATGAGCAGTTCTTC. Amino acid sequence: CASGLVVATGLGGRPYNEQFF. The V gene is TRBV12-5, the J gene TRBJ2-1, with D possibly TRBD2 on 8 matching bases. V lost 0 bases and J 4 bases, leaving 28 bases between the germline ends. This CDR3 spans 21 amino acids. The germline gives CDR1 LGHNT, CDR2 FRNRAP.

Of note for this clonotype: Possible read error: a much larger clone is one base away. The chain recombines TRBV7-2 with TRBJ1-5, with a tentative D call TRBD1 (5 bases). The germline V gene encodes CDR1 SGHTA and CDR2 FQGNSA. V lost 5 bases, J lost 6 bases, and 14 bases lay in between. CDR3 size: 14 residues. CDR3 coding DNA: TGTGCCAGCAGCCCAGGGCCTTCGGGTCAGCCCCAGCATTTT. Translating it yields CASSPGPSGQPQHF.

This chain connects TRBV20-1 to TRBJ1-3; D not certain. CDR1 and CDR2 (germline): DFQATT, SNEGSKA (reference sequence). There are 15 residues in the CDR3. Trimming stripped 3 bases from V and 0 bases from J, with 12 bases between. CDR3 nucleotide sequence: TGCAGTGCTAGTCCTCCGGAGAGCTCTGGAAACACCATATATTTT. Protein sequence: CSASPPESSGNTIYF.